Listed below are T cell receptor beta chains from one sample, sequenced in a study of blood T cell repertoires in COVID-19. The table came from immunoSEQ multiplex PCR; TCRdb's copy has only in-frame clones and leaves some out. This table has some 200,000 clones, around 81% appearing once. Sequenced input: peripheral blood. The receptors shown here come from a woman aged 55-69 years with acute or convalescent COVID-19. Both conserved end residues are part of each CDR3. A D gene is named only where the DNA matches it firmly. Clone size is stated in some rows and not others, as once, few, many or a class when expanded.

clone size: -
D gene: -
J gene: TRBJ2-3
V gene: TRBV5-4
CDR3 DNA: TGTGCCAGCAGCTATTTCGCAGGCAGCACAGATACGCAGTATTTT
CDR3 protein: CASSYFAGSTDTQYF

clone size: -
D gene: -
J gene: TRBJ1-1
V gene: TRBV19
CDR3 DNA: TGTGCCAGTAGTATAACCGGCAGGGCCACTGAAGCTTTCTTT
CDR3 protein: CASSITGRATEAFF

clone size: -
D gene: TRBD1
J gene: TRBJ1-6
V gene: TRBV2
CDR3 DNA: TGTGCCAGCAGTGGACAGGGGGGTAATTCACCCCTCCACTTT
CDR3 protein: CASSGQGGNSPLHF

clone size: once
D gene: -
J gene: TRBJ1-5
V gene: TRBV6-5
CDR3 DNA: TGTGCCAGCAGGGAGGGGGGGAATCAGCCCCAGCATTTT
CDR3 protein: CASREGGNQPQHF

clone size: -
D gene: -
J gene: TRBJ1-1
V gene: TRBV4-2
CDR3 DNA: TGTGCCAGCAGCCAAGGCTTGAATCAGGGAGCTTTCTTT
CDR3 protein: CASSQGLNQGAFF

clone size: -
D gene: TRBD1
J gene: TRBJ1-4
V gene: TRBV24-1
CDR3 DNA: TGTGCCACCAGTGATGCAGGGGGAGGTCTGTTTTTT
CDR3 protein: CATSDAGGGLFF

clone size: -
D gene: TRBD1
J gene: TRBJ1-2
V gene: TRBV2
CDR3 DNA: TGTGCCAGCAGTCCGACAGGGGGGGGCTACACCTTC
CDR3 protein: CASSPTGGGYTF

clone size: -
D gene: TRBD1
J gene: TRBJ1-6
V gene: TRBV5-6
CDR3 DNA: TGTGCCAGCAGCTTGGACGTAGGGGGCTATTCACCCCTCCACTTT
CDR3 protein: CASSLDVGGYSPLHF

clone size: -
D gene: TRBD1
J gene: TRBJ2-6
V gene: TRBV11-3
CDR3 DNA: TGTGCCAGCAGCTTGGGCCCCGGGACAGGGGGCTCTGGGGCCAACGTCCTGACTTTC
CDR3 protein: CASSLGPGTGGSGANVLTF

clone size: -
D gene: -
J gene: TRBJ2-6
V gene: TRBV6-2/TRBV6-3
CDR3 DNA: TGTGCCAGCAGTTACAGGGGATCTGGGGCCAACGTCCTGACTTTC
CDR3 protein: CASSYRGSGANVLTF

clone size: -
D gene: -
J gene: TRBJ1-2
V gene: TRBV28
CDR3 DNA: TGTGCCAGCAGTTTAACCACTCCAGGTTTGTCATTGGTTGGCTACACCTTC
CDR3 protein: CASSLTTPGLSLVGYTF

clone size: -
D gene: -
J gene: TRBJ2-7
V gene: TRBV7-8
CDR3 DNA: TGTGCCAGCAGATCCGACAGGCACTACGAGCAGTACTTC
CDR3 protein: CASRSDRHYEQYF

clone size: -
D gene: TRBD2
J gene: TRBJ2-2
V gene: TRBV5-6
CDR3 DNA: TGTGCCAGCAGCTTGACTAGACTAGCGGGGGGATACACCGGGGAGCTGTTTTTT
CDR3 protein: CASSLTRLAGGYTGELFF

clone size: -
D gene: -
J gene: TRBJ1-2
V gene: TRBV10-3
CDR3 DNA: TGTGCCATCAGTGAGTCGCCAGGGTACAGCTATGGCTACACCTTC
CDR3 protein: CAISESPGYSYGYTF

clone size: -
D gene: TRBD1
J gene: TRBJ1-2
V gene: TRBV29-1
CDR3 DNA: TGCAGCGTCTTACAGGGGGGCGGTGGCTACACCTTC
CDR3 protein: CSVLQGGGGYTF

clone size: -
D gene: -
J gene: TRBJ1-5
V gene: TRBV9
CDR3 DNA: TGTGCCAGCAGCGTAGGTTCGAGCAATCAGCCCCAGCATTTT
CDR3 protein: CASSVGSSNQPQHF

clone size: -
D gene: TRBD1
J gene: TRBJ1-4
V gene: TRBV7-9
CDR3 DNA: TGTGCCAGCAGCCCAGGGACAGGGTCTACAACTAATGAAAAACTGTTTTTT
CDR3 protein: CASSPGTGSTTNEKLFF

clone size: -
D gene: -
J gene: TRBJ2-1
V gene: TRBV5-1
CDR3 DNA: TGCGCCAGCAGCTTGAGTCACGGGAAATCCTACAATGAGCAGTTCTTC
CDR3 protein: CASSLSHGKSYNEQFF

clone size: -
D gene: TRBD1
J gene: TRBJ2-7
V gene: TRBV3-1/TRBV3-2
CDR3 DNA: TGTGCCAGCAGCAGAAGACAGGGCCACGAGCAGTACTTC
CDR3 protein: CASSRRQGHEQYF

clone size: -
D gene: -
J gene: TRBJ1-1
V gene: TRBV6-1
CDR3 DNA: TGTGCCAGCAGTGAATCGGGAGGACGGACTGAAGCTTTCTTT
CDR3 protein: CASSESGGRTEAFF

clone size: -
D gene: -
J gene: TRBJ1-3
V gene: TRBV12-3/TRBV12-4
CDR3 DNA: TGTGCCAGCAGGCGGGTAAAGGGAAACACCATATATTTT
CDR3 protein: CASRRVKGNTIYF

clone size: -
D gene: TRBD2
J gene: TRBJ2-2
V gene: TRBV10-3
CDR3 DNA: TGTGCCATCAGTTCTCTGGCGGGCGGGGGTCTGTTTTTT
CDR3 protein: CAISSLAGGGLFF

clone size: -
D gene: TRBD2
J gene: TRBJ2-7
V gene: TRBV28
CDR3 DNA: TGTGCCAGCAGTTCTAGCGGGGGGAGTAACTACGAGCAGTACTTC
CDR3 protein: CASSSSGGSNYEQYF

clone size: -
D gene: -
J gene: TRBJ1-5
V gene: TRBV29-1
CDR3 DNA: TGCAGCGTTCTCACAGAGAACAATCAGCCCCAGCATTTT
CDR3 protein: CSVLTENNQPQHF

clone size: -
D gene: -
J gene: TRBJ1-1
V gene: TRBV5-6
CDR3 DNA: TGTGCCAGCAACTCATTACAGGGTATGGGCACTGAAGCTTTCTTT
CDR3 protein: CASNSLQGMGTEAFF

clone size: -
D gene: TRBD1
J gene: TRBJ2-3
V gene: TRBV18
CDR3 DNA: TGTGCCAGCTCACCCCGGCAGGGGGCAGATACGCAGTATTTT
CDR3 protein: CASSPRQGADTQYF

clone size: few
D gene: TRBD1
J gene: TRBJ1-2
V gene: TRBV5-1
CDR3 DNA: TGCGCCAGCAGTGTGTCGGTTGGTGGCAGGGGGTATCATGGCTACACCTTC
CDR3 protein: CASSVSVGGRGYHGYTF

clone size: -
D gene: -
J gene: TRBJ1-2
V gene: TRBV13
CDR3 DNA: TGTGCCAGCAGCTTAGGGGCGGGGACCGGCTACACCTTC
CDR3 protein: CASSLGAGTGYTF

clone size: once
D gene: -
J gene: TRBJ1-2
V gene: TRBV4-1
CDR3 DNA: TGCGCCAGCAGCCAAGATCGTCCGGGTAACTATGGCTACACCTTC
CDR3 protein: CASSQDRPGNYGYTF

clone size: -
D gene: -
J gene: TRBJ2-3
V gene: TRBV7-2
CDR3 DNA: TGTGCCAGCAGCTTAAACGTGTGGGGGGGCCGAATATGGTTGGATACGCAGTATTTT
CDR3 protein: CASSLNVWGGRIWLDTQYF

clone size: few
D gene: -
J gene: TRBJ1-4
V gene: TRBV6-4
CDR3 DNA: TGTGCCAGCAGTGACGGGGGGGGCGCAACTAATGAAAAACTGTTTTTT
CDR3 protein: CASSDGGGATNEKLFF

clone size: -
D gene: -
J gene: TRBJ2-5
V gene: TRBV7-9
CDR3 DNA: TGTGCCAGCAGCTTAATTCAGGGAATCGGTCAGGAGACCCAGTACTTC
CDR3 protein: CASSLIQGIGQETQYF

clone size: once
D gene: TRBD1
J gene: TRBJ2-2
V gene: TRBV18
CDR3 DNA: TGTGCCAGCTCACCAGGGACAGTAAGCACCGGGGAGCTGTTTTTT
CDR3 protein: CASSPGTVSTGELFF

clone size: few
D gene: -
J gene: TRBJ1-2
V gene: TRBV7-9
CDR3 DNA: TGTGCCAGCACCCCCAACGACAACCCTAACTATGGCTACACCTTC
CDR3 protein: CASTPNDNPNYGYTF

clone size: -
D gene: TRBD2
J gene: TRBJ2-1
V gene: TRBV9
CDR3 DNA: TGTGCCAGCAGTGGGGCGGGGGGGCATGAGCAGTTCTTC
CDR3 protein: CASSGAGGHEQFF

clone size: once
D gene: TRBD2
J gene: TRBJ2-5
V gene: TRBV15
CDR3 DNA: TGTGCCACCAGCAGACCCACCGGGCGGGGGCAAGAGACCCAGTACTTC
CDR3 protein: CATSRPTGRGQETQYF

clone size: -
D gene: TRBD1
J gene: TRBJ1-2
V gene: TRBV30
CDR3 DNA: TGTGCCTACACTACAGGGGATAACTATGGCTACACCTTC
CDR3 protein: CAYTTGDNYGYTF

clone size: -
D gene: TRBD1
J gene: TRBJ2-2
V gene: TRBV7-8
CDR3 DNA: TGTGCCAGCAGCTTCCCCGGGACAGGGGGGGAGAACACCGGGGAGCTGTTTTTT
CDR3 protein: CASSFPGTGGENTGELFF

clone size: -
D gene: -
J gene: TRBJ1-5
V gene: TRBV5-6
CDR3 DNA: TGTGCCAGCAGCTCCACACAGGGTACCGGCAATCAGCCCCAGCATTTT
CDR3 protein: CASSSTQGTGNQPQHF

clone size: -
D gene: TRBD1
J gene: TRBJ1-2
V gene: TRBV6-5
CDR3 DNA: TGTGCCAGCAGTTACTCCAGGGGGTCTGGCTATGGCTACACCTTC
CDR3 protein: CASSYSRGSGYGYTF

clone size: -
D gene: TRBD1
J gene: TRBJ1-2
V gene: TRBV29-1
CDR3 DNA: TGCAGCGTAGGAAGGACAGGGACTTATGGCTACACCTTC
CDR3 protein: CSVGRTGTYGYTF

clone size: -
D gene: TRBD1
J gene: TRBJ1-2
V gene: TRBV6-5
CDR3 DNA: TGTGCCAGCTCAACCGGGACAGGTATAACCTATGGCTACACCTTC
CDR3 protein: CASSTGTGITYGYTF

clone size: -
D gene: TRBD1
J gene: TRBJ1-6
V gene: TRBV19
CDR3 DNA: TGTGCCAGTGGTGGCAGGGGGGAATCACCCCTCCACTTT
CDR3 protein: CASGGRGESPLHF

clone size: -
D gene: -
J gene: TRBJ1-2
V gene: TRBV2
CDR3 DNA: TGTGCCAGCATCTGGACTACGGGAAGCTATGGCTACACCTTC
CDR3 protein: CASIWTTGSYGYTF

clone size: -
D gene: TRBD2
J gene: TRBJ2-3
V gene: TRBV7-2
CDR3 DNA: TGTGCCAGCAGCCCGACTAGCGGGGGGGCGGTCACAGATACGCAGTATTTT
CDR3 protein: CASSPTSGGAVTDTQYF

clone size: -
D gene: -
J gene: TRBJ1-5
V gene: TRBV5-6
CDR3 DNA: TGTGCCAGCAGCGTCTTGGGTGAGGCGCAGCCCCAGCATTTT
CDR3 protein: CASSVLGEAQPQHF

clone size: -
D gene: -
J gene: TRBJ1-2
V gene: TRBV25-1
CDR3 DNA: TGTGCCAGCAGTGAATGGCCATCCAACTATGGCTACACCTTC
CDR3 protein: CASSEWPSNYGYTF

clone size: once
D gene: TRBD1
J gene: TRBJ1-2
V gene: TRBV7-8
CDR3 DNA: TGTGCCAGCAGCTTCCACAGGGGGGCGACCTATGGCTACACCTTC
CDR3 protein: CASSFHRGATYGYTF

clone size: -
D gene: TRBD1
J gene: TRBJ2-4
V gene: TRBV7-9
CDR3 DNA: TGTGCCAGCAGCGGGGACAGTGAGTTAGCCAAAAACATTCAGTACTTC
CDR3 protein: CASSGDSELAKNIQYF

clone size: -
D gene: TRBD1
J gene: TRBJ1-1
V gene: TRBV5-3
CDR3 DNA: TGTGCCAGAAGCCCGGACAGGGAAGCTTTCTTT
CDR3 protein: CARSPDREAFF

clone size: -
D gene: -
J gene: TRBJ1-1
V gene: TRBV5-4
CDR3 DNA: TGTGCCAGCAGCCTTACGGGGTTCGGCCTGAACACTGAAGCTTTCTTT
CDR3 protein: CASSLTGFGLNTEAFF

clone size: -
D gene: -
J gene: TRBJ1-1
V gene: TRBV11-2
CDR3 DNA: TGTGCCAGCAGCTTAGCACCAGGGAACACTGAAGCTTTCTTT
CDR3 protein: CASSLAPGNTEAFF

clone size: -
D gene: TRBD1
J gene: TRBJ2-7
V gene: TRBV27
CDR3 DNA: TGTGCCAGCTCTCCCCCAGGGGGCTACGAGCAGTACTTC
CDR3 protein: CASSPPGGYEQYF

clone size: -
D gene: TRBD1
J gene: TRBJ1-2
V gene: TRBV10-3
CDR3 DNA: TGTGCCGTTGAAAGACAGGGATATGGCTACACCTTC
CDR3 protein: CAVERQGYGYTF